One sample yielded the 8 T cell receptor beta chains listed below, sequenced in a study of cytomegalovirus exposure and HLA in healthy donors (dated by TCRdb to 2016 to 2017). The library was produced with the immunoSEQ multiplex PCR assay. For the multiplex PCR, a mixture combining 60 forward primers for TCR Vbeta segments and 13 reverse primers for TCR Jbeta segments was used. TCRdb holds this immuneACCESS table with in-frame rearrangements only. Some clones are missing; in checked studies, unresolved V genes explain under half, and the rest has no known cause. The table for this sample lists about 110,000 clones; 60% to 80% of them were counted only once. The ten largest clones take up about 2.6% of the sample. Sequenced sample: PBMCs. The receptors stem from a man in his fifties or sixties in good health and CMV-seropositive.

In DNA, the CDR3 is TGCGCCAGCAGCAGCGGTTCCGGGACTAGCGGGGGGGCTGCCGAGCAGTTCTTC. Translated: CASSSGSGTSGGAAEQFF. This rearrangement joins TRBV5-1 to TRBJ2-1; 16 bases match TRBD2. There are 18 residues in the CDR3. The J segment lost 10 bases and the V segment lost 4 bases, leaving 14 bases of the junction unmatched. Germline V gene data show CDR1 as SGHRS and CDR2 as YFSETQ.

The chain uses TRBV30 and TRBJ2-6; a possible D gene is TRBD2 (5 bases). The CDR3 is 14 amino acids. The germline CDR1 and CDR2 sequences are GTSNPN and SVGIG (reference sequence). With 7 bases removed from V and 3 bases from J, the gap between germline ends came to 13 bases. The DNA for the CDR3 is TGTGCCTACCGGGCGGCGGGTGGGGCCAACGTCCTGACTTTC. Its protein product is CAYRAAGGANVLTF.

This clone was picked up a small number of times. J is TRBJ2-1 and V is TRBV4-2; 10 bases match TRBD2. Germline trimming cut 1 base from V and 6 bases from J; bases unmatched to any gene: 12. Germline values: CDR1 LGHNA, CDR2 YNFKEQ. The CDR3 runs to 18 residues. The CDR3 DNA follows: TGTGCCAGCAGCCAAGCTGCAGCGGGAGGGCCTGGGTTCAATGAGCAGTTCTTC. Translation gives CASSQAAAGGPGFNEQFF.

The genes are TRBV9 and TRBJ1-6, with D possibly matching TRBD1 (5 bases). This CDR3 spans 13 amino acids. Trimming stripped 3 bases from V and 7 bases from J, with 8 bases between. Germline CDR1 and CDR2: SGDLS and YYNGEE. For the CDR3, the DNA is TGTGCCAGCAGCGAGGGGCTGAATTCACCCCTCCACTTT. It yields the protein CASSEGLNSPLHF.

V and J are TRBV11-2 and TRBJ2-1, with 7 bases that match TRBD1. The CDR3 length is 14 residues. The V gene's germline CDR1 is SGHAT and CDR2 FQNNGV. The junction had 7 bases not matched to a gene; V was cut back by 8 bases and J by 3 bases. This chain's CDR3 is CASLRGQNYNEQFF. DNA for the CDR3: TGTGCCAGCCTCCGGGGACAGAACTACAATGAGCAGTTCTTC.

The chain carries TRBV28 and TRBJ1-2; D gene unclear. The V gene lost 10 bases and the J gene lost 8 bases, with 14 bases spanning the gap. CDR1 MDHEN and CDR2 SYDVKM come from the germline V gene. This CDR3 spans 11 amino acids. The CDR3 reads CAISRSGGYTF. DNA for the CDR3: TGTGCCATCTCTCGGTCGGGGGGCTACACCTTC.

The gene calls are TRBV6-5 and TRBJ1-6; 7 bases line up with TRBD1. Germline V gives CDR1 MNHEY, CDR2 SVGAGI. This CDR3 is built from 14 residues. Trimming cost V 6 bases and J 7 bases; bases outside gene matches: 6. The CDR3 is CASSPGQLNSPLHF. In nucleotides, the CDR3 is TGTGCCAGCAGCCCGGGACAGCTAAATTCACCCCTCCACTTT.

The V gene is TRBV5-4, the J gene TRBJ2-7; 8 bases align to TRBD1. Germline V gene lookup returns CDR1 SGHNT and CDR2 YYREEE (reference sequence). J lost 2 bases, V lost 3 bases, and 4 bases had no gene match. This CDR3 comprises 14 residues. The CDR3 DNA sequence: TGTGCCAGCAGCTCGACAGGGGCCCCCTACGAGCAGTACTTC. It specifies CASSSTGAPYEQYF.